A single sample is the source of the 16 T cell receptor beta chains below, sequenced in a study of control samples from healthy donors and cancer patients. Measured with immunoSEQ multiplex PCR; TCRdb has only the in-frame clones, and not every one. This repertoire shows 150,000 or so clones, just under 95% found once; its top ten account for about 5.2%. The sample taken for sequencing was blood. Receptor source: a man aged 35-49 years in good health.

The chain couples TRBV28 to TRBJ1-5; a weak D match, TRBD1 (5 bases). Germline V lookup: CDR1 MDHEN, CDR2 SYDVKM. This CDR3 is 14 amino acids long. The V end was cut by 7 bases, the J end by 4 bases, with 14 bases between. The CDR3 DNA reads as TGTGCCAGCATCCCGTTACGGGGGAATCAGCCCCAGCATTTT. This codes for CASIPLRGNQPQHF.

The chain couples TRBV18 to TRBJ1-1, with 7 nucleotides matching TRBD1. With V trimmed by 2 bases and J by 0 bases, 9 bases remained unmatched. This CDR3 is built from 17 residues. CDR1 KGHSH and CDR2 LQKENI come from the germline V gene. CDR3 region: CASSPKAGGTVNTEAFF. CDR3 bases: TGTGCCAGCTCACCAAAAGCCGGAGGGACAGTGAACACTGAAGCTTTCTTT.

The chain carries TRBV5-1 and TRBJ1-6; D is possibly TRBD1 (6 bases). The germline V and J ends were trimmed by 3 bases and 0 bases, with 16 bases remaining between them. The CDR3 loop spans 18 amino acids. Germline V gene sequence: CDR1 SGHRS, CDR2 YFSETQ. Here the CDR3 reads CASSSIPQGSSYNSPLHF. The CDR3 DNA reads TGCGCCAGCAGCTCTATTCCCCAGGGGAGCTCCTATAATTCACCCCTCCACTTT.

The chain recombines TRBV3-1 (or the pseudogene TRBV3-2) with TRBJ1-2; D not certain. V was shortened by 0 bases and J by 4 bases, with 12 bases between the two germline ends. This CDR3 contains 15 residues. Germline V gene sequence: CDR1 LGHDT, CDR2 YNNKEL (reference sequence). The CDR3 nucleotides are TGTGCCAGCAGCCAAGAAGAGGGCCTTTCCTATGGCTACACCTTC. Amino acids: CASSQEEGLSYGYTF.

The chain links TRBV13 to TRBJ2-2; TRBD2 matches at 7 bases. With 5 bases clipped from V and 7 bases from J, the junction kept 13 bases outside the gene matches. Germline V lookup: CDR1 PRHDT, CDR2 FYEKMQ (reference sequence). The CDR3 totals 16 residues. The CDR3 sequence: CASSPQTSRGGGELFF. The CDR3 DNA is TGTGCCAGCAGCCCTCAGACCTCCCGCGGGGGCGGGGAGCTGTTTTTT.

As for this clone: One junction end disagrees with the germline gene, perhaps due to a read error. This chain connects TRBV5-1 to TRBJ2-1, with 8 bases that match TRBD2. Looked up from germline, CDR1 is SGHRS and CDR2 is YFSETQ. CDR3 length equals 14 residues. CDR3 sequence (DNA): TGCGCCAACAGCTTGCGGGGGGCCGACAATGAGCAGTTCTTC. This codes for CANSLRGADNEQFF. Looking up the rest from reference TRBV5-1 and TRBJ2-1 gives the full variable domain: KAGVTQTPRYLIKTRGQQVTLSCSPISGHRSVSWYQQTPGQGLQFLFEYFSETQRNKGNFPGRFSGRQFSNSRSEMNVSTLELGDSALYLCANSLRGADNEQFFGPGTRLTVL.

The chain employs TRBV6-6 and TRBJ1-1; TRBD1 is a possible D gene (6 bases). The V and J ends lost 6 bases and 2 bases respectively, with 10 bases between them. Germline CDR1 MNHNY, CDR2 SVGAGI (reference sequence). The CDR3 covers 13 residues. The CDR3 DNA reads as TGTGCCAGCAGACGGACAGTAAACACTGAAGCTTTCTTT. Its protein is CASRRTVNTEAFF.

The chain combines TRBV5-1 with TRBJ2-5; 14 positions agree with TRBD2. This CDR3 is 13 amino acids long. The germline gives CDR1 SGHRS, CDR2 YFSETQ. The V segment lost 8 bases and the J segment 4 bases; nucleotides outside the gene matches: 1. Here the CDR3 DNA reads TGCGCCAGTGGGACTAGCGGGGGAGAGACCCAGTACTTC. Residues: CASGTSGGETQYF. The variable domain in full, completed from reference TRBV5-1 and TRBJ2-5, reads KAGVTQTPRYLIKTRGQQVTLSCSPISGHRSVSWYQQTPGQGLQFLFEYFSETQRNKGNFPGRFSGRQFSNSRSEMNVSTLELGDSALYLCASGTSGGETQYFGPGTRLLVL.

The rearrangement uses TRBV7-2 and TRBJ1-2; D perhaps matches TRBD1 (5 bases). Trimming removed 5 bases from V and 8 bases from J, with 15 bases in between. Germline V gene lookup returns CDR1 SGHTA and CDR2 FQGNSA. The CDR3 runs 13 residues. CDR3 bases: TGTGCCAGCAGCGTGGGGCTTCGGGAAGGCTACACCTTC. It codes for CASSVGLREGYTF.

V and J are TRBV20-1 and TRBJ1-6; TRBD1 matches 8 bases. V was pared by 3 bases and J by 13 bases, with 8 bases of the junction left unmatched. CDR1 is DFQATT and CDR2 is SNEGSKA in the germline V gene (reference sequence). The length of the CDR3 is 13 residues. CDR3 coding DNA: TGCAGTGCTAGTCAGGGGGCGCGGGTTCCCCTCCACTTT. It encodes CSASQGARVPLHF.

The chain joins TRBV9 to TRBJ2-7, with D maybe TRBD1 (6 bases). The CDR3 sequence is 16 residues long. V was cut by 4 bases and J by 6 bases, with 23 bases left in between. Germline-derived CDR1 and CDR2 are SGDLS and YYNGEE. CDR3 nucleotides: TGTGCCAGCAGCCCCCCCGGACAGTTACGCCCATCCGAGCAGTACTTC. Translated, it gives CASSPPGQLRPSEQYF.

The chain employs TRBV7-2 and TRBJ1-2, with TRBD1 as a possible D gene (6 bases). The CDR3 loop spans 13 amino acids. Trimming stripped 1 base from V and 3 bases from J, with 6 bases between. Germline-derived CDR1 and CDR2 are SGHTA and FQGNSA. CDR3: CASSLGQDYGYTF. The CDR3 DNA reads as TGTGCCAGCAGCTTAGGACAGGACTATGGCTACACCTTC. Combining the CDR3 with reference TRBV7-2 and TRBJ1-2 gives the whole variable domain GAGVSQSPSNKVTEKGKDVELRCDPISGHTALYWYRQSLGQGLEFLIYFQGNSAPDKSGLPSDRFSAERTGGSVSTLTIQRTQQEDSAVYLCASSLGQDYGYTFGSGTRLTVV.

This chain joins TRBV5-1 and TRBJ1-4, with D maybe TRBD1 (6 bases). The CDR3 sequence is 14 residues long. Per the germline V gene, CDR1 is SGHRS and CDR2 is YFSETQ. Trimming removed 2 bases from V and 4 bases from J, with 9 bases in between. The CDR3 here is CASSFSGVNEKLFF. The CDR3 region has the DNA TGCGCCAGCAGCTTTTCAGGGGTTAATGAAAAACTGTTTTTT.

In its sample, this clone was seen once. The chain carries TRBV3-1 (or the pseudogene TRBV3-2) and TRBJ1-2; D remains ambiguous. The CDR3 loop spans 14 amino acids. Trimming took off 1 base at V and 0 bases at J, with 6 bases between the two ends. Germline CDR1 is LGHDT and CDR2 is YNNKEL (reference sequence). CDR3 sequence: CASSQVSSNYGYTF. The DNA of the CDR3 is TGTGCCAGCAGCCAAGTTTCGTCTAACTATGGCTACACCTTC.

The chain links TRBV6-5 to TRBJ2-7; possible D gene TRBD1, 6 bases. This CDR3 has 14 residues. Looked up from germline, CDR1 is MNHEY and CDR2 is SVGAGI. Trimming took 2 bases from V and 3 from J, leaving 11 bases between them. The CDR3 bases are TGTGCCAGCAGTTACACAGGGATGCACTACGAGCAGTACTTC. Protein sequence: CASSYTGMHYEQYF.

The chain carries TRBV7-2 and TRBJ2-1; D remains ambiguous. Trimming left V 4 bases short and J 7 bases short, with 5 bases between. From germline, CDR1 is SGHTA and CDR2 FQGNSA. CDR3 size: 11 residues. CDR3 residues: CASSSENEQFF. Here the CDR3 DNA reads TGTGCCAGCAGCTCCGAGAATGAGCAGTTCTTC.